The clone carrying this T cell receptor beta chain has a count of ten or more. Its antigen is as yet unknown. The sample belongs to a study of regulatory T cells in long-lasting Graves disease. Findings and limits, study-wide: Only peripheral blood was studied, not thyroid tissue.

Time point noted: newly diagnosed GD, antithyroid drugs for less than 3 months. Making the TCR library involved RNA that had been extracted from PBMCs. CDR3-region Arm-PCR and iRepertoire HTBI primers produced the TCR beta libraries. TCRdb itself ran the multiplex PCR reads through MiXCR, one entry per CDR3 protein. In the table there are around 500,000 distinct CDR3 sequences, about 16% of which are singletons. Germline V gene sequence: CDR1 DFQATT, CDR2 SNEGSKA (reference sequence). This CDR3 has 14 residues. With 1 base removed from V and 5 bases from J, the gap between germline ends came to 14 bases. These data also formed part of another study, on T cells in Graves' hyperthyroidism and ophthalmopathy. As reported in that work: The hyperthyroidism was newly diagnosed and had lasted under 2 months; the patients were aged 18 to 65.

The sample consisted of peripheral blood mononuclear cells (PBMCs), taken at new diagnosis, from a patient treated with antithyroid drugs. This receptor was taken from a woman aged 40 to 65 with Graves disease. The V call is TRBV20-1, the J call TRBJ1-1; no clear D gene. Written as DNA, the CDR3 is TGCAGTGCTAGAGCCGCAGAAGTGGGTACTGAAGCTTTCTTT. Its translation is CSARAAEVGTEAFF.